The entry below describes one TCR beta chain. As yet, its antigen is unknown. TCRdb independently ran MiXCR on the 5' RACE reads; one entry per CDR3 protein. Found here are 100,000 to 150,000 distinct CDR3 sequences, roughly 15% of them singletons; the top ten hold about 15%. These data are taken from a study of T-cell memory formation after mild COVID-19. Study information: Largely, the TCR clusters proved donor specific.

CDR1 is SGHRS, CDR2 YFSETQ, per germline. Losses at the gene ends were 4 bases for V and 6 bases for J; bases not matched to a gene: 11. The CDR3 sequence is 15 residues long. Study findings and constraints: Of the contracting clones, CD4+ ones lay mainly in CM and EM, and CD8+ ones in EMRA. That cross-reactive memory joined was suggested by some responding clones appearing in pre-infection memory. Day 15 to 85 contracting clones showed balanced CD4/CD8; day 15 to 37 expanders favored CD4+.

V is TRBV5-1 and J is TRBJ1-1, with 8 bases aligning to TRBD1. This TCR derives from an adult woman who had mild COVID-19 (a few samples of this study predate the infection). Cell type and time point are not known. Sequencing was carried out using PBMCs or a T cell subset sorted from them (not recorded which). The CDR3 sequence: CASSVATGEAAEAFF. CDR3 in DNA: TGCGCCAGCAGCGTGGCGACAGGGGAGGCGGCTGAAGCTTTCTTT.